The following is a T cell receptor beta chain sequence with its context. Unique molecular identifiers were used to barcode this TCRbeta library. One entry per CDR3 protein, called by TCRdb with MiXCR from the PCR reads. Among 600,000 to 700,000 distinct CDR3 sequences listed, 16% were seen once. This entry comes from a study of T-cell reconstitution after alpha-beta-depleted transplantation in children. Germline V gene lookup returns CDR1 LGHNA and CDR2 YSLEER. V dropped 4 bases and J dropped 7; count of bases not matched to a gene: 9. CDR3 length: 15 amino acids. Sample: PBMCs from the stem cell graft donor, taken from the stem cell graft. The origin of this receptor is a human donor who donated a stem cell graft to a child with acute myeloid leukemia. The V call is TRBV4-3, the J call TRBJ2-2, with 7 positions matching TRBD1. The CDR3 region has the DNA TGCGCCAGCAGCCGTCGAACAGGGGTTAGCGGGGAGCTGTTTTTT. It translates to CASSRRTGVSGELFF.